The 26 T cell receptor beta chains given below trace back to one sample, sequenced in a study of CD8 T cells in Susac syndrome. A quantity of about 0.5 to 1 ug RNA underwent reverse transcription using random hexamers. One entry per CDR3 protein results from TCRdb running MiXCR on the immunoSEQ multiplex PCR reads. The table shows roughly 110,000 distinct CDR3 sequences, with roughly 94% occurring only once. Sequencing used CD8+ T cells from PBMCs. The receptors stem from a human donor with Susac syndrome.

This clonotype was counted once. The chain carries TRBV15 and TRBJ1-6; 8 bases line up with TRBD1. After removal of 6 bases from V and 5 bases from J, the junction contained 6 bases not matched to a gene. The CDR3 has 15 residues. Germline CDR1 and CDR2: LNHNV and YYDKDF (reference sequence). CDR3 loop: CATSSTGGNNSPLHF. CDR3 DNA: TGTGCCACCAGTTCTACAGGGGGAAATAATTCACCCCTCCACTTT.

The J gene is TRBJ2-1, the V gene TRBV12-3 or TRBV12-4, with 7 nucleotides matching TRBD2. Trimming cost V 7 bases and J 12 bases; bases outside gene matches: 15. CDR3 length equals 14 residues. The CDR3 DNA follows: TGTGCCAGCAACCGGGACGGAGGCTGGGAGGGGCAGTTCTTC. It codes for CASNRDGGWEGQFF.

The chain recombines TRBV27 with TRBJ1-1; D uncertain. CDR1 and CDR2 from the germline V gene are MNHEY and SMNVEV (reference sequence). The CDR3 has 13 amino acids. Trimming took off 6 bases at V and 0 bases at J, with 8 bases between the two ends. The chain's CDR3 is CASSRTMNTEAFF. CDR3 DNA: TGTGCCAGCAGCCGGACCATGAACACTGAAGCTTTCTTT.

The V and J genes are TRBV7-9 and TRBJ2-7; TRBD1 matches at 8 bases. J gave up 6 bases and V 5 bases, and 9 bases lay outside the gene matches. In germline, CDR1 is SEHNR, CDR2 FQNEAQ (reference sequence). There are 14 residues in the CDR3. CDR3 sequence: CASSPKPGTGEQYF. As DNA, the CDR3 is TGTGCCAGCAGCCCGAAGCCGGGGACAGGCGAGCAGTACTTC.

The rearrangement uses TRBV29-1 and TRBJ2-7; TRBD1 aligns across 8 bases. V lost 0 bases, J lost 3 bases, and 7 bases stayed unmatched. Germline assignment: CDR1 SQVTM and CDR2 ANQGSEA. The CDR3 is 15 amino acids. The CDR3 sequence: CSVEEPDRGNYEQYF. The CDR3 DNA reads as TGCAGCGTTGAAGAACCAGACAGGGGAAACTACGAGCAGTACTTC.

The chain combines TRBV12-3 or TRBV12-4 with TRBJ1-5; TRBD1 aligns across 7 bases. J was trimmed by 4 bases and V by 4 bases; bases with no gene match: 10. The CDR3 contains 16 residues. For the CDR3, the DNA is TGTGCCAGCAGTTCGGAACGGGACAGATTTAATCAGCCCCAGCATTTT. Protein sequence: CASSSERDRFNQPQHF.

The V and J genes are TRBV7-9 and TRBJ2-3; TRBD2 matches at 8 bases. The CDR3 covers 15 residues. The ends lost 7 bases at V and 3 bases at J; junction bases unmatched: 9. Looked up from germline, CDR1 is SEHNR and CDR2 is FQNEAQ (reference sequence). CDR3 nucleotide sequence: TGTGCCAGCACCGTTGCGGGGGGCGGTACAGATACGCAGTATTTT. Residues: CASTVAGGGTDTQYF.

The gene calls are TRBV9 and TRBJ2-7, with TRBD1 matching over 9 bases. The length of the CDR3 is 14 residues. CDR1 and CDR2 from the germline V gene are SGDLS and YYNGEE. Losses at the gene ends were 1 base for V and 2 bases for J; bases not matched to a gene: 1. In nucleotides, the CDR3 is TGTGCCAGCAGCGTAACAGGGGGCACCTACGAGCAGTACTTC. It is translated as CASSVTGGTYEQYF.

The CDR3 spells CSARDGVIQYF. CDR3 nucleotide sequence: TGCAGTGCTAGAGATGGGGTCATTCAGTACTTC. The chain joins TRBV20-1 to TRBJ2-4; D not certain. Trimming stripped 0 bases from V and 9 bases from J, with 6 bases between. The CDR3 sequence is 11 residues long. Germline V gene lookup returns CDR1 DFQATT and CDR2 SNEGSKA (reference sequence).

This clonotype was counted a single time. V gene TRBV20-1 combines with J gene TRBJ2-1; TRBD1 might be the D (6 bases). The CDR3 loop spans 15 amino acids. Germline lookup yields CDR1 DFQATT and CDR2 SNEGSKA (reference sequence). Trimming cost V 0 bases and J 6 bases, with 15 bases left between them. CDR3 DNA: TGCAGTGCTAGAGATCGGGTGGGGGCCACCAATGAGCAGTTCTTC. This codes for CSARDRVGATNEQFF.

This clonotype was seen once. V and J are TRBV11-2 and TRBJ2-7; the D is unclear. V shed 5 bases and J shed 3 bases, with 11 bases lying between them. This CDR3 contains 13 residues. Germline CDR1 reads SGHAT; CDR2 reads FQNNGV. The CDR3: CASSTFGDYEQYF. In DNA, the CDR3 is TGTGCCAGCAGCACGTTCGGCGACTACGAGCAGTACTTC. The entire variable domain, with the rest obtained from reference TRBV11-2 and TRBJ2-7, is as follows: EAGVAQSPRYKIIEKRQSVAFWCNPISGHATLYWYQQILGQGPKLLIQFQNNGVVDDSQLPKDRFSAERLKGVDSTLKIQPAKLEDSAVYLCASSTFGDYEQYFGPGTRLTVT.

The chain combines TRBV5-4 with TRBJ2-5; D is perhaps TRBD1 (6 bases). The CDR3 is made up of 14 amino acids. Germline V lookup: CDR1 SGHNT, CDR2 YYREEE (reference sequence). V lost 1 base to trimming and J lost 4 bases, with 11 bases between them. The CDR3 loop is CASSLTTGIETQYF. The CDR3 DNA reads as TGTGCCAGCAGCTTGACAACAGGGATAGAGACCCAGTACTTC.

The chain uses TRBV20-1 and TRBJ2-5, with TRBD1 as a possible D gene (5 bases). CDR3 length: 14 amino acids. CDR1 DFQATT and CDR2 SNEGSKA come from the germline V gene (reference sequence). V lost 0 bases, J lost 1 base, and 9 bases lay in between. The CDR3, as DNA: TGCAGTGCTAGAGACAGACAGTTCCAAGAGACCCAGTACTTC. Its protein is CSARDRQFQETQYF.

In its sample, this clonotype was seen once. This rearrangement joins TRBV12-3 or TRBV12-4 to TRBJ2-1; 7 bases are a match to TRBD1. Unmatched junction bases numbered 4, after V lost 6 bases and J lost 8 bases. The CDR3 consists of 12 residues. CDR3 sequence reads: CASSTGVDEQFF. CDR3 bases: TGTGCCAGCAGCACAGGGGTCGATGAGCAGTTCTTC.

This clonotype came up once. The V gene is TRBV25-1, the J gene TRBJ1-1, with D possibly matching TRBD1 (6 bases). This CDR3 comprises 12 residues. Deletions cut 6 bases from V and 5 bases from J, with 10 bases between. CDR1 is MGHDK, CDR2 SYGVNS, per germline. The CDR3 DNA reads as TGTGCCAGCAGACAGGGAACGACTGAAGCTTTCTTT. It specifies CASRQGTTEAFF.

The table lists this clonotype with a count of one. The V gene is TRBV20-1, the J gene TRBJ1-2; D gene uncertain. This CDR3 is built from 13 residues. Trimming removed 4 bases at V and 2 bases at J, with 11 bases between. Germline values: CDR1 DFQATT, CDR2 SNEGSKA (reference sequence). The CDR3 region is CSATDLENYGYTF. CDR3 DNA sequence: TGCAGTGCTACGGACTTGGAGAACTATGGCTACACCTTC.

This sequence joins TRBV27 and TRBJ1-2; 7 bases are a match to TRBD1. In germline, CDR1 is MNHEY, CDR2 SMNVEV (reference sequence). Trimming removed 6 bases from V and 4 bases from J; junction bases left unmatched: 23. CDR3 length equals 19 residues. In DNA form, the CDR3 reads TGTGCCAGCAGCGTTAGCCCTTTAACCTACAGGGGCGTCAGCTATGGCTACACCTTC. Protein sequence: CASSVSPLTYRGVSYGYTF.

This sequence joins TRBV4-1 and TRBJ2-7; D perhaps matches TRBD1 (5 bases). The CDR3 length is 15 residues. V dropped 0 bases and J dropped 2 bases, with 11 bases sitting between them. The germline V gene encodes CDR1 MGHRA and CDR2 YSYEKL. The CDR3 region has the DNA TGCGCCAGCAGCCAAGAGAACGCCAGGGCCTACGAGCAGTACTTC. Translating gives CASSQENARAYEQYF.

Comments on this clonotype: Relative to the germline gene, one junction end is altered; a read error may explain this. This sequence joins TRBV7-9 and TRBJ1-1; no definite D call. Germline V gene data show CDR1 as SEHNR and CDR2 as FQNEAQ (reference sequence). The length of the CDR3 is 11 residues. The CDR3 region has the DNA TGTGCCAGCAGGCCGAACATTGAAGCTTTCTTT. Its protein is CASRPNIEAFF.

The chain combines TRBV14 with TRBJ2-3; 7 nucleotides agree with TRBD1. V gave up 4 bases and J gave up 8 bases; unmatched junction bases: 15. This CDR3 spans 16 amino acids. Germline V lookup: CDR1 SGHDN, CDR2 FVKESK. The CDR3 is CASSLFGQAMEATQYF. The CDR3 bases are TGTGCCAGCAGCCTCTTTGGACAGGCTATGGAAGCTACGCAGTATTTT.

This clonotype occurred once. The CDR3 is CASSAGGPEHSPLHF. CDR3 DNA: TGTGCCAGCAGTGCAGGGGGGCCGGAGCATTCACCCCTCCACTTT. This chain joins TRBV9 and TRBJ1-6; 7 positions match TRBD1. The CDR3 is made up of 15 amino acids. Germline lookup yields CDR1 SGDLS and CDR2 YYNGEE. Trimming cost V 5 bases and J 8 bases; bases outside gene matches: 10. The full variable domain, with the rest looked up from reference TRBV9 and TRBJ1-6, is DSGVTQTPKHLITATGQRVTLRCSPRSGDLSVYWYQQSLDQGLQFLIQYYNGEERAKGNILERFSAQQFPDLHSELNLSSLELGDSALYFCASSAGGPEHSPLHFGNGTRLTVT.

J is TRBJ2-5 and V is TRBV14; 9 bases agree with TRBD2. V lost 3 bases and J lost 5; bases outside the gene matches: 7. The CDR3 has 15 amino acids. Looked up from germline, CDR1 is SGHDN and CDR2 is FVKESK. CDR3 sequence: CASSQLAGPWETQYF. The CDR3 nucleotides read TGTGCCAGCAGCCAGCTAGCGGGGCCTTGGGAGACCCAGTACTTC.

V is TRBV29-1 and J is TRBJ2-6, with TRBD1 matching 12 bases. CDR1 and CDR2 from the germline V gene are SQVTM and ANQGSEA. CDR3 length: 15 amino acids. J was trimmed by 4 bases and V by 5 bases; bases with no gene match: 3. In DNA, the CDR3 is TGCAGCGTTCCGGGACAGGGGGCCGGGGCCAACGTCCTGACTTTC. It translates to CSVPGQGAGANVLTF.

The rearrangement joins TRBV19 to TRBJ2-4, with no clear D. The CDR3 extends over 12 amino acids. V was shortened by 3 bases and J by 8 bases, with 8 bases between the two germline ends. CDR1 LNHDA and CDR2 SQIVND come from the germline V gene (reference sequence). Written as DNA, the CDR3 is TGTGCCAGTAGTATGGGATCTGACATTCAGTACTTC. The encoded protein is CASSMGSDIQYF.

This chain connects TRBV9 to TRBJ2-1; D possibly corresponds to TRBD2 (5 bases). The V gene's germline CDR1 is SGDLS and CDR2 YYNGEE. Trimming took off 3 bases at V and 7 bases at J, with 8 bases between the two ends. CDR3 length equals 12 residues. The CDR3 coding sequence is TGTGCCAGCAGCGCGGACTTAAATGAGCAGTTCTTC. This gives the protein CASSADLNEQFF.

Only one count was recorded for this clonotype. The V and J genes are TRBV3-1 and TRBJ2-1, with D uncertain. The CDR3 spans 15 residues. Germline lookup yields CDR1 LGHDT and CDR2 YNNKEL (reference sequence). V lost 0 bases and J lost 0, with 6 bases in between. CDR3 sequence (DNA): TGTGCCAGCAGCCAAGATAGCAGCTCCTACAATGAGCAGTTCTTC. The encoded protein is CASSQDSSSYNEQFF.